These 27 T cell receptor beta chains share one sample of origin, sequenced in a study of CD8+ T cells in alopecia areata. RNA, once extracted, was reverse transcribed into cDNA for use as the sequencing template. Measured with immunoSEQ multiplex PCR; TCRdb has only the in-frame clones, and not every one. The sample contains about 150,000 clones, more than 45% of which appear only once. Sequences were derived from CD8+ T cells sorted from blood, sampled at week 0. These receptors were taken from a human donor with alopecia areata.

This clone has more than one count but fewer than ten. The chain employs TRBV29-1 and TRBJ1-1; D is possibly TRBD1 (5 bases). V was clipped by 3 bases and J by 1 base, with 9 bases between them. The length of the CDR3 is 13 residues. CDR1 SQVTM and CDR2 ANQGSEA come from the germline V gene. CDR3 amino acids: CSVDRQTNTEAFF. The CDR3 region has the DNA TGCAGCGTTGATCGACAGACGAACACTGAAGCTTTCTTT.

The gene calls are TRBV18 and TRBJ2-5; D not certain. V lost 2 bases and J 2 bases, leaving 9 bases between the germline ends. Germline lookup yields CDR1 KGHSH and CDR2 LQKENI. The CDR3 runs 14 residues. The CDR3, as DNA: TGTGCCAGCTCACCAAACGATAATCAAGAGACCCAGTACTTC. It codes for CASSPNDNQETQYF.

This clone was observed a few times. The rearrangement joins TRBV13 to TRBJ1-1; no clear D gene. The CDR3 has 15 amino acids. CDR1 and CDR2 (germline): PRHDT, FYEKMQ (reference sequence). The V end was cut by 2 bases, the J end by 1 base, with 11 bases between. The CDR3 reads CASSLLYSRNTEAFF. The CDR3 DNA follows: TGTGCCAGCAGCTTATTGTACAGCCGGAACACTGAAGCTTTCTTT.

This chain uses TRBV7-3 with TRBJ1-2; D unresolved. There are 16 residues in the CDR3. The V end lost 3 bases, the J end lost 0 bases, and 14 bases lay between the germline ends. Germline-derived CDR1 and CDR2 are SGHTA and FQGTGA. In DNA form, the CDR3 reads TGTGCCAGCAGCTTTCGTCTTGGGAACTCTAACTATGGCTACACCTTC. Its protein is CASSFRLGNSNYGYTF.

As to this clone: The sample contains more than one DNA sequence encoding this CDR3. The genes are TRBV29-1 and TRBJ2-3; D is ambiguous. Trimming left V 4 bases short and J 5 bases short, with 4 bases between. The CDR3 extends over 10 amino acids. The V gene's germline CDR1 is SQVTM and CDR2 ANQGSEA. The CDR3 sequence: CSVVGDTQYF. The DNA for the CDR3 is TGCAGCGTTGTAGGAGATACGCAGTATTTT.

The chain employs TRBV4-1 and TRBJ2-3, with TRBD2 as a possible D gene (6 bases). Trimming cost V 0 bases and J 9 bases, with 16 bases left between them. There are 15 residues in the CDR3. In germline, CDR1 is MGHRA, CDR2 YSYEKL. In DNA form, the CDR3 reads TGCGCCAGCAGCCAAGATCCCGGTGGAGGGAGCACGCAGTATTTT. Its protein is CASSQDPGGGSTQYF.

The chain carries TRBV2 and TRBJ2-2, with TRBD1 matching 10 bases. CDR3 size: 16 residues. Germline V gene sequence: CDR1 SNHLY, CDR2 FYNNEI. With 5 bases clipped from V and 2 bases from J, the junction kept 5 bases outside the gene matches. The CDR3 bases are TGTGCCAGCAGTCGGGGGACAGGGGATAACACCGGGGAGCTGTTTTTT. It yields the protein CASSRGTGDNTGELFF.

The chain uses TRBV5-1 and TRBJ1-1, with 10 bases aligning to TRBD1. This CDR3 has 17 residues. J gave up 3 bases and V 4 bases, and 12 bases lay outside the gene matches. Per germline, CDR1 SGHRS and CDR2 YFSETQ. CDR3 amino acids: CASSPSTGGGGYTEAFF. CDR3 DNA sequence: TGCGCCAGCAGCCCCTCGACAGGGGGCGGAGGGTACACTGAAGCTTTCTTT.

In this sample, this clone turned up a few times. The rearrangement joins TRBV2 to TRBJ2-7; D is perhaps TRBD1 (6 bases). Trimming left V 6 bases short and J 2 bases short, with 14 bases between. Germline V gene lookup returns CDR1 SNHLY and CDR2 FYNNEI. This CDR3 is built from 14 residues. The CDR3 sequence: CASRGTLAPYEQYF. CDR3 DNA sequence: TGTGCCAGCAGAGGGACACTCGCCCCCTACGAGCAGTACTTC.

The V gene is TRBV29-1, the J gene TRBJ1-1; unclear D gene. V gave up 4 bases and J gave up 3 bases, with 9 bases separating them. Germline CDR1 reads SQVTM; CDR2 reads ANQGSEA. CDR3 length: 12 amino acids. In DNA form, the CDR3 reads TGCAGCGTTGTGCCTGGGGACACTGAAGCTTTCTTT. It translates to CSVVPGDTEAFF.

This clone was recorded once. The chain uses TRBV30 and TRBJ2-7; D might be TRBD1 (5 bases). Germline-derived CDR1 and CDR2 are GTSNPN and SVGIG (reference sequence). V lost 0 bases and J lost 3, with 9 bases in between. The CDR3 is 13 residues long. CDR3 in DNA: TGTGCCTGGAGTGTCGGACATAACTACGAGCAGTACTTC. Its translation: CAWSVGHNYEQYF.

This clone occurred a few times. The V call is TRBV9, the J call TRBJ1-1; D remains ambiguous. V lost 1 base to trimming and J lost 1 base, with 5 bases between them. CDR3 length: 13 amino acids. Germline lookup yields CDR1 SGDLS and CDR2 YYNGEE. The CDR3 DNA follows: TGTGCCAGCAGCGTAAAGGGGAACACTGAAGCTTTCTTT. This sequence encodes CASSVKGNTEAFF.

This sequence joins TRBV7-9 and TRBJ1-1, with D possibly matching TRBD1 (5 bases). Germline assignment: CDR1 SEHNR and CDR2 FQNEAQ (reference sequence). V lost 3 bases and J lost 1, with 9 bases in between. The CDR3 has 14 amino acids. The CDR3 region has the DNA TGTGCCAGCAGCTTTGGCAGGGCGAACACTGAAGCTTTCTTT. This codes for CASSFGRANTEAFF.

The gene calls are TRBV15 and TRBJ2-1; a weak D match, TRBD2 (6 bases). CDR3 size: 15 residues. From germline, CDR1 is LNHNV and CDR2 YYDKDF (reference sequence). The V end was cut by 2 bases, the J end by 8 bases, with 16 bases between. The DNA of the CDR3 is TGTGCCACCAGCAGACCCTACGGGGAGGTCGATGAGCAGTTCTTC. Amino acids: CATSRPYGEVDEQFF.

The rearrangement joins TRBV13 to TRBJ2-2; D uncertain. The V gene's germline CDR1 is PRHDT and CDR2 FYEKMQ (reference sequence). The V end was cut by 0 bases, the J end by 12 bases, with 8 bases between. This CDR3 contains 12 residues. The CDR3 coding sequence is TGTGCCAGCAGCTTAGGGTCACGTCAGCTGTTTTTT. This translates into CASSLGSRQLFF.

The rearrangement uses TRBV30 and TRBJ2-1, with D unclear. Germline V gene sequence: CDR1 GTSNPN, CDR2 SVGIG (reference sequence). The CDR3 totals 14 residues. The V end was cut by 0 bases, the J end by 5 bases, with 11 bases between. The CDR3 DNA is TGTGCCTGGAGTGTAGGGCCAGCCCACAATGAGCAGTTCTTC. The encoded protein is CAWSVGPAHNEQFF.

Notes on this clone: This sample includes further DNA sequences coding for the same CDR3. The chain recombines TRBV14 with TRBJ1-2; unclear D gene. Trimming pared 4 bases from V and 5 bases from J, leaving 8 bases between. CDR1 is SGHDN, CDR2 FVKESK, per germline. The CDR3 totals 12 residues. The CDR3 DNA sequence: TGTGCCAGCAGCCCGGGAGGATATGGCTACACCTTC. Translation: CASSPGGYGYTF.

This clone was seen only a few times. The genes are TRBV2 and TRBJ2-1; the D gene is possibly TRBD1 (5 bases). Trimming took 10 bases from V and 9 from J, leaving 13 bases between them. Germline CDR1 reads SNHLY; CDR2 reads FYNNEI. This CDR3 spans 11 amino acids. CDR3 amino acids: CATTGAGEQFF. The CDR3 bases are TGTGCCACCACTGGGGCCGGTGAGCAGTTCTTC.

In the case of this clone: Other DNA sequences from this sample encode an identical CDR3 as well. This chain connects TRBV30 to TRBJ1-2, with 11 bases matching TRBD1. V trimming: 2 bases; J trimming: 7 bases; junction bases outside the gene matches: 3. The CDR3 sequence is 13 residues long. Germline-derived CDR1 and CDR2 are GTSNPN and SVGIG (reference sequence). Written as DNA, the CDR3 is TGTGCCTGGAGTTCCGGGACAGGGGGTGGCTACACCTTC. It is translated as CAWSSGTGGGYTF. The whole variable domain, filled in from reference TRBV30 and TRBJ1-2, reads SQTIHQWPATLVQPVGSPLSLECTVEGTSNPNLYWYRQAAGRGLQLLFYSVGIGQISSEVPQNLSASRPQDRQFILSSKKLLLSDSGFYLCAWSSGTGGGYTFGSGTRLTVV.

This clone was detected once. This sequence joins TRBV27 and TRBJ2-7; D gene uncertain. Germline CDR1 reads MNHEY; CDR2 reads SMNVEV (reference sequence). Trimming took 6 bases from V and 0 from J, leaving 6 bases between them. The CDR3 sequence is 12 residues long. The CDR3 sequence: CASSFNSYEQYF. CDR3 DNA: TGTGCCAGCAGCTTTAACTCCTACGAGCAGTACTTC.

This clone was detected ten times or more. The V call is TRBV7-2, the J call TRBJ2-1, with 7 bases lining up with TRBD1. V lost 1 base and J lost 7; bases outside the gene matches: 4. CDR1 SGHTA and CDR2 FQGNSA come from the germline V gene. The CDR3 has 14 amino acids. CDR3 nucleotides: TGTGCCAGCAGCTTAGGGCAGGGGGAGAATGAGCAGTTCTTC. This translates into CASSLGQGENEQFF.

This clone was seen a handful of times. The CDR3 sequence: CASSQDKTSYTF. The CDR3 DNA is TGTGCCAGCAGCCAAGATAAGACGAGCTACACCTTC. The chain joins TRBV14 to TRBJ1-2, with D unresolved. The V gene lost 0 bases and the J gene lost 9 bases, with 8 bases spanning the gap. The CDR3 has 12 residues. From germline, CDR1 is SGHDN and CDR2 FVKESK.

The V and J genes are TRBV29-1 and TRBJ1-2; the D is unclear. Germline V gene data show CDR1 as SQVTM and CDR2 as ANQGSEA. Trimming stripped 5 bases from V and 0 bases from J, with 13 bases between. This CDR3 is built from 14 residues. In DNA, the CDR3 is TGCAGCGTTCGTGAACAGAGAGCTAACTATGGCTACACCTTC. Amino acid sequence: CSVREQRANYGYTF. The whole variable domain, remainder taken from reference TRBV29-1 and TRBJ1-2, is SAVISQKPSRDICQRGTSLTIQCQVDSQVTMMFWYRQQPGQSLTLIATANQGSEATYESGFVIDKFPISRPNLTFSTLTVSNMSPEDSSIYLCSVREQRANYGYTFGSGTRLTVV.

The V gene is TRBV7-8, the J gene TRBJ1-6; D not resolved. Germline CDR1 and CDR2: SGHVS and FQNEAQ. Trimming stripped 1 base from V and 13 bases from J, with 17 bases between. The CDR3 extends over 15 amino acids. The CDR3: CASSLGRNLIHPLHF. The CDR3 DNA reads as TGTGCCAGCAGCTTAGGACGGAACTTGATTCACCCCCTCCACTTT.

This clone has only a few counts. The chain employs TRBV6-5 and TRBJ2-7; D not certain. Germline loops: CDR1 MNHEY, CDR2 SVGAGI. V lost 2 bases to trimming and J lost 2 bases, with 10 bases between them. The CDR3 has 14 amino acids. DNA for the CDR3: TGTGCCAGCAGTTACCAAGACGGAACCTACGAGCAGTACTTC. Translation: CASSYQDGTYEQYF.

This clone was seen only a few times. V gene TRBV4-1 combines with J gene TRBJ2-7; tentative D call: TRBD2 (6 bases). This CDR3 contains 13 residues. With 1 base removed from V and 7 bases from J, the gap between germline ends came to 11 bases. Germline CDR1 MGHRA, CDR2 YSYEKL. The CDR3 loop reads CASSQGEAGEQYF. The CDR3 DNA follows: TGCGCCAGCAGCCAAGGGGAGGCGGGGGAGCAGTACTTC.

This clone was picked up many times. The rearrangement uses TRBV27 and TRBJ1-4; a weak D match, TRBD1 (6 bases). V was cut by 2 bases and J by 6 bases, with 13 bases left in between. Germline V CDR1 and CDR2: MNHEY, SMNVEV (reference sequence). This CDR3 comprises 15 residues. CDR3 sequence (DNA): TGTGCCAGCAGTTTAATCTCCAGGGGCGATGAAAAACTGTTTTTT. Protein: CASSLISRGDEKLFF.